These T cell receptor beta chains were read from a single sample in a study of T cell responses to AZD1222 COVID-19 vaccine. Profiled with immunoSEQ multiplex PCR; TCRdb holds only in-frame clones, not every one. The sample includes some 150,000 clones, more than 75% of them seen just once. The specimen was peripheral blood, collected 28 days after the second AZD1222 dose. Receptors originate from an adult who received the AZD1222 COVID-19 vaccine. The CDR3 runs from the conserved cysteine through the conserved F or W. D genes are given only for firm matches. Expanded clones are given a class, and other clones once, few, many or no size at all.

j_call,v_call,clone_size,d_call,cdr3_nt,cdr3_aa
TRBJ1-1,TRBV19,-,-,TGTGCCAGTAGTACGGCGGGGGGGGCTGAAGCTTTCTTT,CASSTAGGAEAFF
TRBJ1-2,TRBV6-5,-,TRBD1,TGTGCCAGCAGACACCCGGGACAGGGGAGCGGCTACACCTTC,CASRHPGQGSGYTF
TRBJ1-6,TRBV7-9,-,-,TGTGCCAGCAGCCCGTTCAGTGGGTCCTATAATTCACCCCTCCACTTT,CASSPFSGSYNSPLHF
TRBJ2-1,TRBV2,-,-,TGTGCCAGCATTCCGGGACACCCATACAATGAGCAGTTCTTC,CASIPGHPYNEQFF
TRBJ1-1,TRBV11-2,-,-,TGTGCCAGCAGCCCCACCGCGGGTCGGAACACTGAAGCTTTCTTT,CASSPTAGRNTEAFF
TRBJ2-7,TRBV5-1,-,TRBD1,TGCGCCAGCAGGGCCGGGACAGGATCCTTGGAGCAGTACTTC,CASRAGTGSLEQYF
TRBJ1-6,TRBV7-6,-,-,TGTGCCAGCAGCTTAGGGGGGCCAGTGGATTCACCCCTCCACTTT,CASSLGGPVDSPLHF
TRBJ2-1,TRBV5-6,-,-,TGTGCCAGCAGCTTGTCAGGTAGCTCCTACAATGAGCAGTTCTTC,CASSLSGSSYNEQFF
TRBJ1-5,TRBV15,-,-,TGTGCCACCAGCACTGGGTACGGGATCCGACGTTCGTCAGCCCAGCATTTT,CATSTGYGIRRSSAQHF
TRBJ1-6,TRBV2,-,-,TGTGCCAGCAGCTTAACAGGGTATGCCTCACCCCTCCACTTT,CASSLTGYASPLHF
TRBJ1-1,TRBV27,-,TRBD1,TGTGCCAGCATTATTCAGGGGGCGCGCGGTAACACTGAAGCTTTCTTT,CASIIQGARGNTEAFF
TRBJ1-1,TRBV2,-,-,TGTGCCAGCTGCAGGACGGAAAGGGGCACTGAAGCTTTCTTT,CASCRTERGTEAFF
TRBJ2-2,TRBV21-1,-,-,TGTGCCAGCAGCAAAGTAGGTCGCAGGGGGCGAATACCCCACCAGAAGAGCACCGGGGAGCTGTTTTTT,CASSKVGRRGRIPHQKSTGELFF
TRBJ1-6,TRBV30,-,-,TGTGCCTGGCATCCCCTTACAGGGAAGAATTCACCCCTCCACTTT,CAWHPLTGKNSPLHF
TRBJ1-1,TRBV6-1,-,-,TGTGCCAGCAGTGAACTTGTCGTGAACACTGAAGCTTTCTTT,CASSELVVNTEAFF
TRBJ2-1,TRBV4-2,many,-,TGTGCCAGCAGCCCCGACTCCACTAGTGCCCTGTGGTTCTTC,CASSPDSTSALWFF
TRBJ2-3,TRBV5-1,-,TRBD2,TGCGCCAGCAGCCCTGGGGGGGGTCCAGATACGCAGTATTTT,CASSPGGGPDTQYF
TRBJ2-5,TRBV4-2,-,-,TGTGCCAGCAGCCATAGCGGCCCAGAGACCCAGTACTTC,CASSHSGPETQYF